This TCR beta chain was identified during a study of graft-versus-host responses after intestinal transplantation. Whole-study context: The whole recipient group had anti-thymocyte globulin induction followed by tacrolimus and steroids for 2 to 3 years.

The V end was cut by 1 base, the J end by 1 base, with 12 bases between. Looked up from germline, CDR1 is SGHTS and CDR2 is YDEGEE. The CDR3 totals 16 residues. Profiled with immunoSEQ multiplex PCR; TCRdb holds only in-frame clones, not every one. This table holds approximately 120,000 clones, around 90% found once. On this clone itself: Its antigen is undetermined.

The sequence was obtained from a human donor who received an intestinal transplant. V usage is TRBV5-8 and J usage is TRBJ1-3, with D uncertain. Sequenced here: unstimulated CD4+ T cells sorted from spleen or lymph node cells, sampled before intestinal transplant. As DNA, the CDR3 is TGTGCCAGCAGCTTGATGGGGTCGACATCTGGAAACACCATATATTTT. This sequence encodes CASSLMGSTSGNTIYF.